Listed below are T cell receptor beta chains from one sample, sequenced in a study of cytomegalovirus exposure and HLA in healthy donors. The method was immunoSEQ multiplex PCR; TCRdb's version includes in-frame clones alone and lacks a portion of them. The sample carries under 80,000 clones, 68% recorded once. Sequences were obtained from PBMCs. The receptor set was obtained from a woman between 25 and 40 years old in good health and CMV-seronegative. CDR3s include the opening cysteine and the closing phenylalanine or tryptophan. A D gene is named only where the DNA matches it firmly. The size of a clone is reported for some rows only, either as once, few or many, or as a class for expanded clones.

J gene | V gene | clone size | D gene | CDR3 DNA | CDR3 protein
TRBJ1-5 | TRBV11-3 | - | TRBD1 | TGTGCCAGCAGCGCAGGGGGCAACAGCAATCAGCCCCAGCATTTT | CASSAGGNSNQPQHF
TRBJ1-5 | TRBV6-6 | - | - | TGTGCCAGCTCCAGAGGGTTCAACCAGGATCAGCCCCAGCATTTT | CASSRGFNQDQPQHF
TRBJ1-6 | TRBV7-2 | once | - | TGTGCCAGCAACCCGGGGGGGAATTCACCCCTCCACTTT | CASNPGGNSPLHF
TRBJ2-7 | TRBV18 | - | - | TGTGCCAGCTCACCACCGATCAGGGATCGATCCTACGAGCAGTACTTC | CASSPPIRDRSYEQYF
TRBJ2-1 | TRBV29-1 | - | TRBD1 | TGCAGCGCAGTCGGGGACAGCTCCTACAATGAGCAGTTCTTC | CSAVGDSSYNEQFF
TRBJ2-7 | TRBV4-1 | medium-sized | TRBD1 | TGCGCCAGCAGCCCGACCGACAGGGGAGGCTACGAGCAGTACTTC | CASSPTDRGGYEQYF
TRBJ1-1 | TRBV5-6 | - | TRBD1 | TGTGCCAGCAGCTGGGGACAGGGTCTTTCTGAAGCTTTCTTT | CASSWGQGLSEAFF
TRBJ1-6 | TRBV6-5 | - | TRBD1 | TGTGCCAGCAGAAAGACAGGGGGAAATTCACCCCTCCACTTT | CASRKTGGNSPLHF
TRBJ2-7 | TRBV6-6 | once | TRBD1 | TGTGCCAGCAGTTGGGGACAGGCCGCCTACGAGCAGTACTTC | CASSWGQAAYEQYF
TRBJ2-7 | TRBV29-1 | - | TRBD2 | TGCAGCGTTGTCTTCCCCCCTAGCGGGGCCGCCGAGCAGTACTTC | CSVVFPPSGAAEQYF
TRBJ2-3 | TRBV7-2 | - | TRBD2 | TGTGCCAGCAGCTCCCTCGGGGGGGCCACAGATACGCAGTATTTT | CASSSLGGATDTQYF
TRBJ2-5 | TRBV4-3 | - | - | TGCGCCAGCAGCCAAGAGATCCCGCGGGCCGAGACCCAGTACTTC | CASSQEIPRAETQYF
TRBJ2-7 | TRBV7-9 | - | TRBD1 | TGTTCCAGCAGCCCGGGATCCGGGACAGGGACCTACGAGCAGTACTTC | CSSSPGSGTGTYEQYF
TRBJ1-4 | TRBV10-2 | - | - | TGCGCCAGCAGTGCCTTGACGGAGTTGAATGAAAAACTGTTTTTT | CASSALTELNEKLFF
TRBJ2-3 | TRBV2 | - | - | TGTGCCAGCAGCGCCCAAGGGGCGGTAGTGCAAGATACGCAGTATTTT | CASSAQGAVVQDTQYF
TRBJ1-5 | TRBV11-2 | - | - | TGTGCCAGCAGCTTAGAGGGGGCCCTGTCGGGTCAGCCCCAGCATTTT | CASSLEGALSGQPQHF
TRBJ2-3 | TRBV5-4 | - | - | TGTGCCAGCAGACAGGGAGATACGCAGTATTTT | CASRQGDTQYF
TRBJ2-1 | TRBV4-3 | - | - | TGCGCCAGCGGCAAGGAGGTAGGACAGTCCTACAATGAGCAGTTCTTC | CASGKEVGQSYNEQFF
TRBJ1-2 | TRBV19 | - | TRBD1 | TGTGCCAGTAGTAGCACAGGGGACTATGGCTACACCTTC | CASSSTGDYGYTF
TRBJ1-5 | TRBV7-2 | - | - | TGTGCCAGCAGCTTAACCAGCGCAGGGCTCAATCAGCCCCAGCATTTT | CASSLTSAGLNQPQHF
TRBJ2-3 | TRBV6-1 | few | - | TGTGCCAGCAGTCGGGGCACAGATACGCAGTATTTT | CASSRGTDTQYF
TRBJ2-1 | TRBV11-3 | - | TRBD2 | TGTGCCAGCAGCTTGGGCGGGGGGCCCCAGAAGGAGCAGTTCTTC | CASSLGGGPQKEQFF
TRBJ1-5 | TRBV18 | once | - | TGTGCCAGCTCACCAGCAGGCAATCAGCCCCAGCATTTT | CASSPAGNQPQHF
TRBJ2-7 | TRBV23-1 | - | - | TGCGCCAAAGACAGGGAGCAGTACTTC | CAKDREQYF
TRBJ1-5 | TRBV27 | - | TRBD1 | TGTGCCAGCAGTTGGGACAGGGATCAGCCCCAGCATTTT | CASSWDRDQPQHF
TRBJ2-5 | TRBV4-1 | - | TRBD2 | TGCGCCAGCAGCCAAGGCGGGACTAGCGGCCTTAGCCGGGAGACCCAGTACTTC | CASSQGGTSGLSRETQYF
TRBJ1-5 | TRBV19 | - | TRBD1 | TGTGCCAGTAGTCCCCTACCAGGACAGGGACATCAGCCCCAGCATTTT | CASSPLPGQGHQPQHF
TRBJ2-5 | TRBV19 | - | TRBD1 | TGTGCCAGTAGCCGTGGGACAGTTCAAGAGACCCAGTACTTC | CASSRGTVQETQYF
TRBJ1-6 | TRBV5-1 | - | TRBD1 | TGCGCCAGCAGCCCGTCACAGGGGGCGCAAAATTCACCCCTCCACTTT | CASSPSQGAQNSPLHF
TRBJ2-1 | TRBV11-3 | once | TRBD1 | TGTGCCAGCAGCCCGTACCGGACAGGGGTCTATGAGCAGTTCTTC | CASSPYRTGVYEQFF
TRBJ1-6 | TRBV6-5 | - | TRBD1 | TGTGCCAGCAGTAGGGTCCCGGACAGGGATTCACCCCTCCACTTT | CASSRVPDRDSPLHF
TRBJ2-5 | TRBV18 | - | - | TGTGCCAGCACGCAGGGTGAAGAGACCCAGTACTTC | CASTQGEETQYF
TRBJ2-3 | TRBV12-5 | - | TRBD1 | TGTGCTAGTGGTCCTGATGGACAGGTCAGGGATACGCAGTATTTT | CASGPDGQVRDTQYF
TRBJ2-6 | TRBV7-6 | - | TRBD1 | TGTGCCAGCAGCTTAGACAGGGGTTCTGGGGCCAACGTCCTGACTTTC | CASSLDRGSGANVLTF
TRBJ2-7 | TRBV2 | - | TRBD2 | TGTGCCAGCAGTGAATCGGTGGGACTAGCACCCGAGCAGTACTTC | CASSESVGLAPEQYF
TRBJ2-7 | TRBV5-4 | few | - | TGTGCCAGCAGCTTCGGGAGCCGAAATGTGGAGCAGTACTTC | CASSFGSRNVEQYF
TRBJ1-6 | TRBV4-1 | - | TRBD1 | TGCGCCAGCAGCCAAGCCGCAAGGCCCCCGGGACAGCCTAGGATTTCACCCCTCCACTTT | CASSQAARPPGQPRISPLHF
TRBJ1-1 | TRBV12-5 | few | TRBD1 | TGTGCTAGTGGTTTGACGTACAGGGGGCTCCTCGAGAACACTGAAGCTTTCTTT | CASGLTYRGLLENTEAFF
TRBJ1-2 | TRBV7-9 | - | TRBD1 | TGTGCCAGCAGCCCAATTTGGGGGACAGGGGGAACAATCTACACCTTC | CASSPIWGTGGTIYTF
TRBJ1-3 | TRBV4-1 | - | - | TGCGCCAGCAGCCAGATCAGCTCTGGAAACACCATATATTTT | CASSQISSGNTIYF
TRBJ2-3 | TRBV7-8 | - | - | TGTGCCAGCAGCTTTCGGGGGGCCAGTTTCAATACGCAGTATTTT | CASSFRGASFNTQYF
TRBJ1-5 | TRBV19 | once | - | TGTGCCAGTAGTCCCTCGACGGGGGAGAGGCAGCCCCAGCATTTT | CASSPSTGERQPQHF
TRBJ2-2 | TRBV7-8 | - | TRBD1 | TGTGCCAGCGGGGCGGACAGGACCAACACCGGGGAGCTGTTTTTT | CASGADRTNTGELFF
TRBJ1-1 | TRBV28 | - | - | TGTGCCAGCAGTTTAGACGGGGTTTTCGGAGCTTTCTTT | CASSLDGVFGAFF
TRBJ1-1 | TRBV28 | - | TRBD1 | TGTGCCAGCAGTACAGGGGCCCAGAACACTGAAGCTTTCTTT | CASSTGAQNTEAFF
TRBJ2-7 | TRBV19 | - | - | TGTGCCAGTAGTAGACTAGACTCCTACGAGCAGTACTTC | CASSRLDSYEQYF
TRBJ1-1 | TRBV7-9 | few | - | TGTGCCAGCAGCTTGATCTCCGGGGGCACTGAAGCTTTCTTT | CASSLISGGTEAFF